Shown below are 9 T cell receptor beta chains from a single sample sequenced in a study of shared clonotypes between healthy human individuals. This table comes from immunoSEQ multiplex PCR, and its TCRdb copy is limited to in-frame clones, with some not included. The top ten hold approximately 0.37% of the sample, which has around 2.5 million clones, approximately 94% seen once. Source material: naive CD4+ T cells from PBMCs. This sample's subset: CD45RA+ positively selected. These receptors came from a man aged 18 to 29 in good health. Some clones in this sample may be carry-over from other donors' samples.

This sequence joins TRBV28 and TRBJ1-1; 9 nucleotides align to TRBD1. The CDR3 spans 15 residues. V shed 5 bases, J shed 2 bases, and the junction held 6 bases outside the gene matches. Germline assignment: CDR1 MDHEN and CDR2 SYDVKM. The CDR3 here is CASSGGTGLNTEAFF. The CDR3 bases are TGTGCCAGCAGTGGGGGGACAGGGCTCAACACTGAAGCTTTCTTT.

The chain recombines TRBV27 with TRBJ2-7; D is ambiguous. In germline, CDR1 is MNHEY, CDR2 SMNVEV (reference sequence). Trimming shortened V by 9 bases and J by 4 bases, and 7 bases separated the two germline ends. The CDR3 contains 10 residues. This CDR3 reads CASVTYEQYF. The CDR3 region has the DNA TGTGCCAGTGTCACGTACGAGCAGTACTTC.

The V call is TRBV28, the J call TRBJ1-2, with D possibly being TRBD1 (5 bases). V was pared by 3 bases and J by 8 bases, with 16 bases between. The CDR3 has 14 amino acids. Germline loops: CDR1 MDHEN, CDR2 SYDVKM. The CDR3, as DNA: TGTGCCAGCAGTTTGCGGGACGGAGTTGAGGGCTACACCTTC. It codes for CASSLRDGVEGYTF.

The rearrangement links TRBV2 to TRBJ2-1; 10 nucleotides agree with TRBD2. V shed 10 bases, J shed 9 bases, and the junction held 15 bases outside the gene matches. This CDR3 has 15 amino acids. In germline, CDR1 is SNHLY, CDR2 FYNNEI. Written as DNA, the CDR3 is TGTGCCATAACGAGGAGGGGACTAGCGCTTAGTGAGCAGTTCTTC. This translates into CAITRRGLALSEQFF. Variable domain in full (rest from reference TRBV2 and TRBJ2-1): EPEVTQTPSHQVTQMGQEVILRCVPISNHLYFYWYRQILGQKVEFLVSFYNNEISEKSEIFDDQFSVERPDGSNFTLKIRSTKLEDSAMYFCAITRRGLALSEQFFGPGTRLTVL.

The chain uses TRBV11-2 and TRBJ2-2, with D perhaps matching TRBD1 or TRBD2 (5 bases each). The V gene's germline CDR1 is SGHAT and CDR2 FQNNGV. The V end lost 2 bases, the J end lost 4 bases, and 8 bases lay between the germline ends. This CDR3 is built from 14 residues. The DNA for the CDR3 is TGTGCCAGCAGCTTACCGGGGCGCACCGGGGAGCTGTTTTTT. This sequence encodes CASSLPGRTGELFF.

The chain couples TRBV5-4 to TRBJ2-7; tentatively, D is TRBD1 or TRBD2 (5 bases each). Per germline, CDR1 SGHNT and CDR2 YYREEE (reference sequence). The V end was cut by 3 bases, the J end by 0 bases, with 13 bases between. This CDR3 spans 15 amino acids. CDR3 coding DNA: TGTGCCAGCAGCTCGCCGGGACGGAGCTCCTACGAGCAGTACTTC. It encodes CASSSPGRSSYEQYF.

The rearrangement links TRBV2 to TRBJ2-1, with 11 bases identical to TRBD2. The CDR3 is 16 amino acids. V shed 5 bases, J shed 9 bases, and the junction held 12 bases outside the gene matches. CDR1 SNHLY and CDR2 FYNNEI come from the germline V gene. CDR3 nucleotide sequence: TGTGCCAGCAGTCCTTGGGGGGGGACTAGCGGAGGTGAGCAGTTCTTC. Protein sequence: CASSPWGGTSGGEQFF.

This chain uses TRBV30 with TRBJ1-5, with 10 bases aligning to TRBD1. The CDR3 has 17 residues. The germline V gene has CDR1 GTSNPN and CDR2 SVGIG (reference sequence). J gave up 3 bases and V 3 bases, and 11 bases lay outside the gene matches. DNA for the CDR3: TGTGCCTGGAGCGCGGGACAGGGGAAAGGGGCCAATCAGCCCCAGCATTTT. Amino acid sequence: CAWSAGQGKGANQPQHF.

V and J are TRBV5-1 and TRBJ2-5; D remains ambiguous. Germline CDR1 SGHRS, CDR2 YFSETQ. The V gene lost 6 bases and the J gene lost 1 base, with 4 bases spanning the gap. The CDR3 is 11 residues long. This chain's CDR3 is CASKLQETQYF. In DNA form, the CDR3 reads TGCGCCAGCAAACTCCAAGAGACCCAGTACTTC.